The entry below describes one T cell receptor (beta chain). Its antigen is unknown. It may be a read error: a sequence one base away is much more abundant. Given the absence of the conserved phenylalanine or tryptophan at the CDR3 end, a read error is likely. The record originates from a study of T cell repertoires in cytomegalovirus infection. General study findings and limits: Adding up the frequency of public TCR beta families identified people who carried CMV plus the relevant HLA.

MiXCR, run by TCRdb on the reads, gives a single entry per CDR3 protein. In the table there are about 900,000 distinct CDR3 sequences, around 29% of which are singletons. V gave up 5 bases and J gave up 0 bases, with 13 bases separating them. This CDR3 spans 16 amino acids. Germline CDR1 is SGHAT and CDR2 is FQNNGV. Sequenced material: cultured CD8+ T cells from PBMCs, taken from culture after CMV antigen stimulation. The chain uses TRBV11-2 and TRBJ2-2, with D tentatively TRBD1 (6 bases). This TCR derives from a human donor in good health (CMV status not recorded). Some clones in this sample may be carry-over from other donors' samples. CDR3 DNA: TGTGCCAGCAGCCACTACAGGGTTCCGAACACCGGGGAGCTGTTTTAT. Its protein is CASSHYRVPNTGELFY.